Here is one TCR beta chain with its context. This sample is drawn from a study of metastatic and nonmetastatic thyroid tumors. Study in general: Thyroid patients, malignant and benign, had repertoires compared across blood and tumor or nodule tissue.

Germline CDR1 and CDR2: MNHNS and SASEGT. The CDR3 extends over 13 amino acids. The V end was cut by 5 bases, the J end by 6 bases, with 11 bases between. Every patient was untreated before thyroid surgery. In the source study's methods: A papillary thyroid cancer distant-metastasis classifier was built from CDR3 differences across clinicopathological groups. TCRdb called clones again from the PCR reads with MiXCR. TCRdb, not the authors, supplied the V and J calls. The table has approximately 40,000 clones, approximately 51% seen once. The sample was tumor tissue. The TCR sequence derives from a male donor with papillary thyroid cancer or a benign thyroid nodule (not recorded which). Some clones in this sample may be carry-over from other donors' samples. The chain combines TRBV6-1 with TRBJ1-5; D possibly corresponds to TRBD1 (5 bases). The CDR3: CASSLPGPQPQHF. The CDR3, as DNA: TGTGCCAGCAGTCTCCCGGGGCCTCAGCCCCAGCATTTT.